This T cell receptor (beta chain) was captured by sequencing in a study of T cell responses to AZD1222 COVID-19 vaccine. V shed 10 bases and J shed 0 bases, with 13 bases lying between them. CDR1 and CDR2 (germline): SGHNT, YYREEE (reference sequence). The CDR3 is 14 amino acids. Remarks on this clone: Its antigen is undetermined.

TCRdb's copy holds only in-frame clones and misses some; the assay was immunoSEQ multiplex PCR. The sample includes 100,000 to 140,000 clones, around 92% of them seen just once. Study-wide findings and caveats: Only a handful of AZD1222 recipients tested seropositive at baseline. Most donors were white British and more were female, and clonal diversity was possibly underestimated. After two AZD1222 doses, spike-specific TCR breadth and depth rose versus day 0. Reportedly, nearly half the spike-specific TCRs target unmutated variant regions.

The sequencing used peripheral blood, collected 28 days after the second AZD1222 dose. This chain joins TRBV5-4 and TRBJ1-4; D not certain. The receptor was isolated from an adult who received the AZD1222 COVID-19 vaccine. CDR3 loop: CASQETATNEKLFF. DNA for the CDR3: TGTGCCTCCCAGGAGACTGCAACTAATGAAAAACTGTTTTTT.